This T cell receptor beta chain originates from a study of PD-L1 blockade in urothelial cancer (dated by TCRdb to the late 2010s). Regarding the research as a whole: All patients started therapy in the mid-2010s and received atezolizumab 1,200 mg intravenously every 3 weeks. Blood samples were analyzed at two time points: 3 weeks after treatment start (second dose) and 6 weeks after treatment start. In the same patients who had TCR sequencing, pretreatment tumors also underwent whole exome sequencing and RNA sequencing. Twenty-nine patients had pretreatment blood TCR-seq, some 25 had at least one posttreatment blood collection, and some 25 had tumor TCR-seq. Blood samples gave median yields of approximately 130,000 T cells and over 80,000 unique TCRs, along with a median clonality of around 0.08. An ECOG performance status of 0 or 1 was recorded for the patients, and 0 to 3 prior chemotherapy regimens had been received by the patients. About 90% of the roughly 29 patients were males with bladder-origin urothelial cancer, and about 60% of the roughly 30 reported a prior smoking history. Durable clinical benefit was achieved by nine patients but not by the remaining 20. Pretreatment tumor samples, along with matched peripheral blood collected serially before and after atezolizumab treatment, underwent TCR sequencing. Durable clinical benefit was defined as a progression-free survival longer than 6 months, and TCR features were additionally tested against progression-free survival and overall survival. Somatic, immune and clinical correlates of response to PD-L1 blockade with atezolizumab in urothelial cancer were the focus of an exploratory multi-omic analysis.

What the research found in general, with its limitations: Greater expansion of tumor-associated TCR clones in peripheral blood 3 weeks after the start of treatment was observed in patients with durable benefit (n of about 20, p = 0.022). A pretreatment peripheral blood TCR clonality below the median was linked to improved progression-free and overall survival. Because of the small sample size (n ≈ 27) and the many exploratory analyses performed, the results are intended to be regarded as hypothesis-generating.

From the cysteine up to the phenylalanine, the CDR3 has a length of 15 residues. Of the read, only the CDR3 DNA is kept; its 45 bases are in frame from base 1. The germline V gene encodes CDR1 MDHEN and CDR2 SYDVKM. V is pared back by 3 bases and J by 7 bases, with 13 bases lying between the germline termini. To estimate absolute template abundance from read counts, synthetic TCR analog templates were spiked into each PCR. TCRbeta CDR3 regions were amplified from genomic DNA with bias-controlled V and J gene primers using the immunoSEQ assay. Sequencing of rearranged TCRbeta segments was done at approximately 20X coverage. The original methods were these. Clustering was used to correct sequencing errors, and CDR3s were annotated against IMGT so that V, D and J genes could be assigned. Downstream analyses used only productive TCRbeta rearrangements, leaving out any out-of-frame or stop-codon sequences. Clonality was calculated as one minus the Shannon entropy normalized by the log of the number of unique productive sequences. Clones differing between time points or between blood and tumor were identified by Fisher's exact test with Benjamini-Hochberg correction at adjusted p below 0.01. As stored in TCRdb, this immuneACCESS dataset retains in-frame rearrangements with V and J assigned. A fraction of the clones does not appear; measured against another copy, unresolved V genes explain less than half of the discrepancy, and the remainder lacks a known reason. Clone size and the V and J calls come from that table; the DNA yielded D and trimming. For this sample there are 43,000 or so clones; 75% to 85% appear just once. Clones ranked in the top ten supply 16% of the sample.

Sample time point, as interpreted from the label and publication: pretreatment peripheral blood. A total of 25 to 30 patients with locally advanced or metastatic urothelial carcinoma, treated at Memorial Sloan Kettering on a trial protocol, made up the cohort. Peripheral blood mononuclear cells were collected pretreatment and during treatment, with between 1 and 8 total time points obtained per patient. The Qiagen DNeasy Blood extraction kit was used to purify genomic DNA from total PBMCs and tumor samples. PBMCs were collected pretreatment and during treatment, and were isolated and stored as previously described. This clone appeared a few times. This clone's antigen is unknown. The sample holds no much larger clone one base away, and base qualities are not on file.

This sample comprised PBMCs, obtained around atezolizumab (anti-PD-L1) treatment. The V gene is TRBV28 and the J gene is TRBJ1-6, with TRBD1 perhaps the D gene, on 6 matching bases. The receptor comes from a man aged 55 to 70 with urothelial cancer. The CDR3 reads CASSFRGRGNSPLHF. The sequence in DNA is TGTGCCAGCAGTTTCAGGGGCAGAGGCAATTCACCCCTCCACTTT.